This TCR beta chain was obtained from a study of T-cell memory formation after mild COVID-19. Whole-study findings and limits: Researchers could not confirm that second-wave clones peaking on day 37 targeted SARS-CoV-2.

With regard to this clonotype: Its antigen is unidentified.

TCRdb redid the calling of the 5' RACE reads with MiXCR, one entry per CDR3 protein. The repertoire includes more than 150,000 distinct CDR3 sequences, under 20% of them detected once, and more than 3% sits in the top ten. V was clipped by 0 bases and J by 2 bases, with 12 bases between them. Per the germline V gene, CDR1 is SGHRS and CDR2 is YFSETQ. The CDR3 runs to 16 residues. This chain connects TRBV5-1 to TRBJ2-1, with D tentatively TRBD2 (5 bases). Sequencing was performed on PBMCs or a T cell subset sorted from them (not recorded which). This sequence was found in a man aged 18 to 29 who had mild COVID-19 (a few samples of this study predate the infection). Cell type and time point are not known. CDR3: CASSLGFGGPYNEQFF. CDR3 sequence (DNA): TGCGCCAGCAGCTTGGGGTTTGGAGGCCCCTACAATGAGCAGTTCTTC. The variable domain in full, completed from reference TRBV5-1 and TRBJ2-1, reads KAGVTQTPRYLIKTRGQQVTLSCSPISGHRSVSWYQQTPGQGLQFLFEYFSETQRNKGNFPGRFSGRQFSNSRSEMNVSTLELGDSALYLCASSLGFGGPYNEQFFGPGTRLTVL.